One and the same sample provided the 30 T cell receptor beta chains below, sequenced in a study of blood T cell repertoires in COVID-19. TCRdb's copy holds only in-frame clones and misses some; the assay was immunoSEQ multiplex PCR. The repertoire holds roughly 180,000 clones, with roughly 85% as singletons. The material sequenced was peripheral blood. These receptors were obtained from a man aged 55 to 70 with acute or convalescent COVID-19.

This rearrangement joins TRBV5-1 to TRBJ2-1, with 7 bases lining up with TRBD2. Trimming at V came to 3 bases and at J to 5 bases, leaving 8 bases not matched to a gene. The CDR3 sequence is 15 residues long. The V gene's germline CDR1 is SGHRS and CDR2 YFSETQ. The CDR3 DNA reads as TGCGCCAGCAGCTCTCAGGGACGGGGGGACAATGAGCAGTTCTTC. Translating gives CASSSQGRGDNEQFF.

This chain connects TRBV29-1 to TRBJ1-1, with 9 nucleotides matching TRBD1. Germline CDR1 is SQVTM and CDR2 is ANQGSEA. The V gene end was trimmed by 7 bases and the J gene end by 5 bases; junction bases not matched to a gene: 5. The CDR3 is made up of 12 amino acids. The CDR3 DNA follows: TGCAGCGCCGGGACAGGGCCGACTGAAGCTTTCTTT. Protein: CSAGTGPTEAFF.

The rearrangement uses TRBV5-1 and TRBJ2-5; D unclear. Trimming took 4 bases from V and 2 from J, leaving 9 bases between them. The CDR3 is 13 residues long. Per germline, CDR1 SGHRS and CDR2 YFSETQ. The DNA of the CDR3 is TGCGCCAGCAGCCCTCAGGTACAAGAGACCCAGTACTTC. It codes for CASSPQVQETQYF.

This chain connects TRBV6-6 to TRBJ2-5; D is unclear. This CDR3 contains 14 residues. Between the trimmed V and J ends, which lost 6 bases and 5 bases, there was a span of 16 bases. Per germline, CDR1 MNHNY and CDR2 SVGAGI (reference sequence). In DNA, the CDR3 is TGTGCCAGCAGGAACAACCTGGCATCGGAGACCCAGTACTTC. As protein: CASRNNLASETQYF.

This clone has just one count. The chain is built from TRBV9 and TRBJ2-3; the D gene is possibly TRBD1 (5 bases). CDR3 size: 15 residues. Trimming pared 3 bases from V and 2 bases from J, leaving 13 bases between. The germline V gene has CDR1 SGDLS and CDR2 YYNGEE. DNA of the CDR3: TGTGCCAGCAGCGGCCGACAGTTCTTCACAGATACGCAGTATTTT. Its translation is CASSGRQFFTDTQYF.

The chain couples TRBV4-2 to TRBJ2-3; possibly TRBD2 for D (5 bases). This CDR3 is 15 amino acids long. Trimming shortened V by 6 bases and J by 3 bases, and 16 bases separated the two germline ends. CDR1 is LGHNA and CDR2 is YNFKEQ in the germline V gene. In DNA form, the CDR3 reads TGTGCCAGCAGGGCGGCGGCAGCGGATACAGATACGCAGTATTTT. Encoded protein: CASRAAAADTDTQYF.

The gene calls are TRBV10-3 and TRBJ2-2, with D perhaps matching TRBD1 (5 bases). This CDR3 comprises 16 residues. Deletions cut 3 bases from V and 2 bases from J, with 13 bases between. Germline CDR1 reads ENHRY; CDR2 reads SYGVKD. CDR3 DNA: TGTGCCATCAGTGAATCCTTGGACACCAACACCGGGGAGCTGTTTTTT. Amino acid sequence: CAISESLDTNTGELFF.

J is TRBJ1-5 and V is TRBV28; weak D call: TRBD1 (6 bases). The CDR3 length is 16 residues. The V gene lost 1 base and the J gene lost 5 bases, with 15 bases spanning the gap. Germline-derived CDR1 and CDR2 are MDHEN and SYDVKM. The CDR3 nucleotides read TGTGCCAGCAGTTTATTCGGGGGGCTTCGGGATCAGCCCCAGCATTTT. Amino acid sequence: CASSLFGGLRDQPQHF.

The rearrangement uses TRBV4-1 and TRBJ2-2, with 12 bases identical to TRBD2. Germline CDR1 reads MGHRA; CDR2 reads YSYEKL. CDR3 length: 17 residues. J was trimmed by 6 bases and V by 5 bases; bases with no gene match: 10. CDR3 in amino acids: CASSDAGLAGLSGELFF. The CDR3 DNA sequence: TGCGCCAGCAGCGACGCCGGACTAGCGGGACTATCCGGGGAGCTGTTTTTT.

The rearrangement uses TRBV4-1 and TRBJ1-3; D might be TRBD1 (5 bases). The CDR3 loop spans 13 amino acids. The germline V gene has CDR1 MGHRA and CDR2 YSYEKL. With 1 base removed from V and 16 bases from J, the gap between germline ends came to 17 bases. CDR3 loop: CASSQARGGPGYF. In nucleotides, the CDR3 is TGCGCCAGCAGCCAAGCCCGCGGGGGACCCGGGTATTTT.

This rearrangement joins TRBV27 to TRBJ2-3; maybe TRBD2 (6 bases). This CDR3 has 14 amino acids. The germline CDR1 and CDR2 sequences are MNHEY and SMNVEV (reference sequence). V was shortened by 7 bases and J by 3 bases, with 14 bases between the two germline ends. This CDR3 is CASTWGVGTDTQYF. The CDR3 DNA reads TGTGCCAGCACCTGGGGGGTCGGAACAGATACGCAGTATTTT.

V usage is TRBV7-9 and J usage is TRBJ1-2; D remains unclear. Trimming removed 3 bases at V and 0 bases at J, with 11 bases between. Germline CDR1 is SEHNR and CDR2 is FQNEAQ (reference sequence). The CDR3 is 15 residues long. CDR3 DNA sequence: TGTGCCAGCAGCTTGCCGGTTACAGCTAACTATGGCTACACCTTC. Protein product: CASSLPVTANYGYTF.

J is TRBJ2-7 and V is TRBV5-4, with 10 bases that match TRBD1. V trimming: 1 base; J trimming: 7 bases; junction bases outside the gene matches: 5. CDR1 SGHNT and CDR2 YYREEE come from the germline V gene (reference sequence). The CDR3 totals 14 residues. CDR3: CASSLWDRGREQYF. DNA of the CDR3: TGTGCCAGCAGCTTGTGGGACAGGGGTCGAGAGCAGTACTTC.

The chain has TRBV5-5 and TRBJ1-5; 8 positions match TRBD1. CDR1 and CDR2 from the germline V gene are SGHKS and YYEKEE (reference sequence). J lost 5 bases, V lost 5 bases, and 9 bases had no gene match. CDR3 length: 15 residues. CDR3 sequence: CASRPRQGSHQPQHF. The CDR3 nucleotides read TGTGCCAGCAGACCTAGACAGGGGTCACATCAGCCCCAGCATTTT.

This clone appeared a single time. The CDR3 region is CASSEGDRPNYGYTF. CDR3 in DNA: TGTGCCAGCAGTGAGGGGGACAGGCCTAACTATGGCTACACCTTC. The V gene is TRBV25-1, the J gene TRBJ1-2; 8 bases map to TRBD1. The CDR3 has 15 amino acids. Germline CDR1 reads MGHDK; CDR2 reads SYGVNS. V lost 3 bases and J lost 0; bases outside the gene matches: 3.

The chain links TRBV7-9 to TRBJ2-5; TRBD2 matches at 8 bases. CDR3 length equals 14 residues. The germline gives CDR1 SEHNR, CDR2 FQNEAQ (reference sequence). With V trimmed by 4 bases and J by 2 bases, 3 bases remained unmatched. The CDR3: CASSWSSGQETQYF. The CDR3 DNA reads as TGTGCCAGCAGCTGGTCTAGCGGGCAAGAGACCCAGTACTTC.

V gene TRBV27 combines with J gene TRBJ2-5; D perhaps matches TRBD1 (6 bases). Germline V gene data show CDR1 as MNHEY and CDR2 as SMNVEV (reference sequence). There are 16 residues in the CDR3. Between the trimmed V and J ends, which lost 2 bases and 2 bases, there was a span of 15 bases. The CDR3 reads CASSLKYGQPQETQYF. DNA of the CDR3: TGTGCCAGCAGTTTAAAGTATGGACAGCCACAAGAGACCCAGTACTTC.

The rearrangement uses TRBV6-5 and TRBJ2-5; maybe TRBD2 (5 bases). V dropped 6 bases and J dropped 0 bases, with 11 bases sitting between them. Germline lookup yields CDR1 MNHEY and CDR2 SVGAGI. The CDR3 runs 14 residues. The CDR3, as DNA: TGTGCCAGCAGACCACTAGTGAACCAAGAGACCCAGTACTTC. Translation gives CASRPLVNQETQYF.

This chain joins TRBV27 and TRBJ2-5, with 7 bases that match TRBD2. The J segment lost 5 bases and the V segment lost 6 bases, leaving 0 bases of the junction unmatched. Germline assignment: CDR1 MNHEY and CDR2 SMNVEV (reference sequence). The CDR3 contains 11 residues. The CDR3 coding sequence is TGTGCCAGCAGGACTAGCGAGACCCAGTACTTC. Translation: CASRTSETQYF.

V and J are TRBV7-6 and TRBJ2-2; D might be TRBD1 (5 bases). The CDR3 is made up of 16 amino acids. Deletions cut 5 bases from V and 1 base from J, with 14 bases between. Germline CDR1 reads SGHVS; CDR2 reads FNYEAQ. This CDR3 reads CASSRWAQGNTGELFF. As DNA, the CDR3 is TGTGCCAGCAGCCGATGGGCTCAGGGGAACACCGGGGAGCTGTTTTTT.

V is TRBV5-1 and J is TRBJ2-1; D remains unclear. With 2 bases removed from V and 8 bases from J, the gap between germline ends came to 5 bases. CDR1 is SGHRS, CDR2 YFSETQ, per germline. The CDR3 consists of 11 residues. The CDR3 DNA sequence: TGCGCCAGCAGCTTTGTCGATGAGCAGTTCTTC. It translates to CASSFVDEQFF. The complete variable domain, with remaining parts taken from reference TRBV5-1 and TRBJ2-1, reads KAGVTQTPRYLIKTRGQQVTLSCSPISGHRSVSWYQQTPGQGLQFLFEYFSETQRNKGNFPGRFSGRQFSNSRSEMNVSTLELGDSALYLCASSFVDEQFFGPGTRLTVL.

The chain employs TRBV13 and TRBJ1-5; 7 bases map to TRBD1. The germline CDR1 and CDR2 sequences are PRHDT and FYEKMQ (reference sequence). This CDR3 spans 14 amino acids. The V segment lost 5 bases and the J segment 5 bases; nucleotides outside the gene matches: 6. The CDR3 DNA reads TGTGCCAGCAGCGCCAGCAGGGGGGATCAGCCCCAGCATTTT. Its translation is CASSASRGDQPQHF.

The chain has TRBV5-1 and TRBJ2-7; TRBD1 is a possible D gene (5 bases). The CDR3 length is 16 residues. V gave up 4 bases and J gave up 0 bases, with 17 bases separating them. Germline V CDR1 and CDR2: SGHRS, YFSETQ. CDR3 residues: CASSPQSTETSYEQYF. As DNA, the CDR3 is TGCGCCAGCAGCCCCCAATCGACAGAGACCTCCTACGAGCAGTACTTC.

The CDR3 nucleotides are TGTGCCAGCAGCCTTGGACAGTTTCAGCCCCAGCATTTT. It specifies CASSLGQFQPQHF. The rearrangement joins TRBV6-2 or TRBV6-3 to TRBJ1-5; tentative D call: TRBD1 (6 bases). Between the trimmed V and J ends, which lost 6 bases and 6 bases, there was a span of 12 bases. The germline CDR1 and CDR2 sequences are MNHEY and SVGEGT. The CDR3 contains 13 residues.

The rearrangement links TRBV6-1 to TRBJ2-7, with TRBD2 matching 10 bases. V shed 5 bases and J 3 bases; nucleotides not matched to a gene: 7. Germline V gives CDR1 MNHNS, CDR2 SASEGT. CDR3 length: 15 residues. CDR3 nucleotides: TGTGCCAGCAGTACCCGGACTAGCGGCTACTACGAGCAGTACTTC. It translates to CASSTRTSGYYEQYF.

The chain is built from TRBV9 and TRBJ1-3; possibly TRBD1 for D (5 bases). The CDR3 totals 17 residues. Germline CDR1 is SGDLS and CDR2 is YYNGEE. The V and J ends lost 3 bases and 0 bases respectively, with 16 bases between them. CDR3 protein: CASSGSGVGGSGNTIYF. CDR3 DNA sequence: TGTGCCAGCAGCGGCTCCGGGGTGGGGGGCTCTGGAAACACCATATATTTT. Supplemented by reference TRBV9 and TRBJ1-3, the full variable domain reads DSGVTQTPKHLITATGQRVTLRCSPRSGDLSVYWYQQSLDQGLQFLIQYYNGEERAKGNILERFSAQQFPDLHSELNLSSLELGDSALYFCASSGSGVGGSGNTIYFGEGSWLTVV.

The chain is built from TRBV6-5 and TRBJ1-1; the D is unclear. CDR3 length: 14 residues. The germline gives CDR1 MNHEY, CDR2 SVGAGI. The V and J ends lost 5 bases and 4 bases respectively, with 14 bases between them. The CDR3 region is CASSSLEGSTEAFF. CDR3 coding DNA: TGTGCCAGCAGTAGCCTCGAGGGATCCACTGAAGCTTTCTTT.

V usage is TRBV5-1 and J usage is TRBJ2-3, with D perhaps TRBD1 (6 bases). Trimming took 7 bases from V and 4 from J, leaving 19 bases between them. This CDR3 comprises 15 residues. Germline CDR1 is SGHRS and CDR2 is YFSETQ. The CDR3 DNA sequence: TGCGCCAGCGGCTATGGTAGGGGGACGGCAGATACGCAGTATTTT. It encodes CASGYGRGTADTQYF.

The rearrangement uses TRBV30 and TRBJ2-1; 9 positions agree with TRBD2. The junction had 5 bases not matched to a gene; V was cut back by 2 bases and J by 3 bases. The V gene's germline CDR1 is GTSNPN and CDR2 SVGIG (reference sequence). This CDR3 is built from 15 residues. The CDR3 protein is CAWSRLAGNYNEQFF. CDR3 sequence (DNA): TGTGCCTGGAGTCGTCTAGCGGGGAACTACAATGAGCAGTTCTTC.

J is TRBJ2-3 and V is TRBV28, with 10 positions matching TRBD1. This CDR3 has 21 amino acids. In germline, CDR1 is MDHEN, CDR2 SYDVKM. After removal of 6 bases from V and 3 bases from J, the junction contained 24 bases not matched to a gene. The CDR3 loop is CASSHVISRAGTGVLTDTQYF. CDR3 bases: TGTGCCAGCAGCCATGTCATATCCAGAGCCGGGACAGGGGTGTTGACAGATACGCAGTATTTT.